A single TCR beta chain is shown here with its context. These data come from a study of blood T cell repertoires in COVID-19. The CDR3 is made up of 14 amino acids. Sequencing was performed with immunoSEQ multiplex PCR; in TCRdb, only in-frame clones are kept and a portion is missing. The sample consists of roughly 4,900 clones, roughly 70% of them appearing once. The rearrangement uses TRBV21-1 and TRBJ1-5; the DNA was not used to check the table's D call, TRBD1. TRBV21-1 counts as a pseudogene. Sequenced input: peripheral blood. The TCR originated in a human donor in a cohort sampled during active COVID-19. The DNA for the CDR3 is TGTGCCAGCAACCCACAGGGGGCGGTCGAGCCCCAGCATTTT. It is translated as CASNPQGAVEPQHF.